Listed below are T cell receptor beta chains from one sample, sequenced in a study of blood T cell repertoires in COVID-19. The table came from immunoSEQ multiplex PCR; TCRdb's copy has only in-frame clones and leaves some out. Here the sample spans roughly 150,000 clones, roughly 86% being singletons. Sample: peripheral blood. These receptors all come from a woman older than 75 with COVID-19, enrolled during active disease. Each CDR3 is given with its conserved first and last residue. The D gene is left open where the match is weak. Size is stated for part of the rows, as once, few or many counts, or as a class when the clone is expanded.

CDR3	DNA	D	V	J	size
CASSHLAGGPGEQYF	TGTGCCAGCAGTCATCTGGCGGGAGGGCCTGGGGAGCAGTACTTC	TRBD2	TRBV7-2	TRBJ2-7	NA
CASSQRAGWGNTEAFF	TGTGCCAGCAGCCAAAGAGCAGGGTGGGGGAACACTGAAGCTTTCTTT	NA	TRBV3-1/TRBV3-2	TRBJ1-1	NA
CSLGQGESNYGYTF	TGCAGCTTAGGACAGGGGGAATCTAACTATGGCTACACCTTC	TRBD1	TRBV29-1	TRBJ1-2	NA
CASVRDTNSYEQYF	TGTGCCAGCGTCCGGGACACTAACTCCTACGAGCAGTACTTC	NA	TRBV10-3	TRBJ2-7	NA
CASRIGPSSVSSYNEQFF	TGCGCCAGCAGGATTGGGCCTTCTAGCGTGAGCTCCTACAATGAGCAGTTCTTC	NA	TRBV5-1	TRBJ2-1	NA
CASSQVQGGTEAFF	TGTGCCAGCAGCCAAGTTCAGGGGGGCACTGAAGCTTTCTTT	TRBD1	TRBV3-1/TRBV3-2	TRBJ1-1	NA
CASRDDRGAYGYTF	TGTGCCAGCAGGGATGACAGGGGGGCCTATGGCTACACCTTC	TRBD1	TRBV25-1	TRBJ1-2	NA
CASSLGKEQYF	TGTGCCAGCAGTTTGGGCAAGGAGCAGTACTTC	NA	TRBV28	TRBJ2-7	NA
CASSVSVGQGNEQYF	TGTGCCAGCAGCGTATCGGTAGGGCAGGGTAACGAGCAGTACTTC	NA	TRBV9	TRBJ2-7	NA
CASSVSPNEKLFF	TGTGCCAGCAGTGTGTCCCCAAATGAAAAACTGTTTTTT	NA	TRBV2	TRBJ1-4	NA
CASSLVGGGDYGYTF	TGTGCCAGCAGCCTAGTCGGAGGGGGCGACTATGGCTACACCTTC	TRBD1	TRBV14	TRBJ1-2	NA
CASSWSGDPNSPLHF	TGTGCCAGCAGTTGGTCGGGAGACCCTAATTCACCCCTCCACTTT	NA	TRBV27	TRBJ1-6	NA
CASSIGGFGQETQYF	TGTGCCAGCAGCATTGGGGGGTTTGGGCAAGAGACCCAGTACTTC	NA	TRBV9	TRBJ2-5	NA
CASSFIPGQKNTEAFF	TGCGCCAGCAGCTTCATCCCGGGACAGAAAAACACTGAAGCTTTCTTT	TRBD1	TRBV5-1	TRBJ1-1	NA
CASSSGGWTEAFF	TGTGCCAGCAGCTCGGGGGGTTGGACTGAAGCTTTCTTT	NA	TRBV7-9	TRBJ1-1	once
CASSVGQGSYNEQFF	TGTGCCAGCAGCGTAGGACAGGGAAGCTACAATGAGCAGTTCTTC	TRBD1	TRBV9	TRBJ2-1	NA
CASSLEGVNQPQHF	TGTGCCAGCAGCTTGGAAGGGGTCAATCAGCCCCAGCATTTT	NA	TRBV5-4	TRBJ1-5	few
CASSKGLAGDPNTGELFF	TGTGCCAGCAGCAAAGGGCTAGCGGGGGACCCGAACACCGGGGAGCTGTTTTTT	NA	TRBV21-1	TRBJ2-2	NA
CASSTSGAGYTEAFF	TGCGCCAGCAGTACGTCAGGGGCCGGGTACACTGAAGCTTTCTTT	NA	TRBV5-1	TRBJ1-1	NA
CASSRGRYGYTF	TGTGCCAGCAGCAGGGGAAGGTATGGCTACACCTTC	NA	TRBV6-5	TRBJ1-2	NA
CASSQDVSIGQPQHF	TGTGCCAGCAGCCAAGATGTAAGTATCGGGCAGCCCCAGCATTTT	NA	TRBV3-1/TRBV3-2	TRBJ1-5	NA
CASSLPAANYGYTF	TGTGCCAGCAGTTTACCAGCGGCTAACTATGGCTACACCTTC	NA	TRBV28	TRBJ1-2	NA
CASRPTGGTEAFF	TGTGCCAGCAGGCCGACAGGGGGCACTGAAGCTTTCTTT	TRBD1	TRBV6-5	TRBJ1-1	many
CASSLAGWRETGELFF	TGTGCCAGCAGCTTAGCGGGGTGGCGGGAGACCGGGGAGCTGTTTTTT	TRBD2	TRBV11-1	TRBJ2-2	NA
CASSQRRVEQYF	TGTGCCAGCAGTCAGCGCCGAGTCGAGCAGTACTTC	NA	TRBV28	TRBJ2-7	NA
CASSRSGSGNTIYF	TGTGCCAGCAGTAGAAGCGGCTCTGGAAACACCATATATTTT	NA	TRBV27	TRBJ1-3	NA
CASSFSQGLETQYF	TGTGCCAGCAGCTTTTCCCAGGGATTGGAGACCCAGTACTTC	NA	TRBV7-2	TRBJ2-5	NA
CASSLRGGSSGRSGELFF	TGCGCCAGCAGCTTGAGGGGAGGTTCTAGCGGGAGATCCGGGGAGCTGTTTTTT	TRBD2	TRBV5-1	TRBJ2-2	NA
CASSLSLPRGGRVDGYTF	TGTGCCAGCAGCTTATCTCTCCCTAGGGGGGGGAGAGTAGATGGCTACACCTTC	NA	TRBV7-8	TRBJ1-2	few
CASSLTPKTGVNGYTF	TGTGCCAGCAGCTTAACACCGAAGACAGGGGTTAACGGCTACACCTTC	TRBD1	TRBV7-2	TRBJ1-2	NA
CATSRVAGPNEQFF	TGTGCCACCAGCAGAGTTGCAGGGCCCAATGAGCAGTTCTTC	NA	TRBV15	TRBJ2-1	NA
CSVLRQETQYF	TGCAGCGTCCTACGCCAAGAGACCCAGTACTTC	NA	TRBV29-1	TRBJ2-5	NA
CASSIQAGGTANNEQFF	TGTGCCAGTAGTATACAGGCCGGGGGTACAGCAAACAATGAGCAGTTCTTC	NA	TRBV19	TRBJ2-1	NA
CASSLVGGEVSEQYF	TGTGCCAGCAGCTTAGTCGGGGGGGAGGTCTCCGAGCAGTACTTC	TRBD2	TRBV7-2	TRBJ2-7	few
CAISDSGAGELFF	TGTGCCATCAGTGACTCAGGTGCCGGGGAGCTGTTTTTT	NA	TRBV10-3	TRBJ2-2	NA
CASSQDSAGPEQYF	TGCGCCAGCAGCCAAGATTCTGCGGGTCCCGAGCAGTACTTC	NA	TRBV4-3	TRBJ2-7	NA